A single T cell receptor (beta chain) is shown here with its context. This specimen comes from a study of cytomegalovirus exposure and HLA in healthy donors. Data came from immunoSEQ multiplex PCR; TCRdb stores just in-frame clones and leaves some out. The data show 130,000 to 150,000 clones, roughly 87% seen once. CDR1 is KGHSH and CDR2 is LQKENI in the germline V gene. This CDR3 contains 15 residues. The J segment lost 5 bases and the V segment lost 8 bases, leaving 9 bases of the junction unmatched. V usage is TRBV18 and J usage is TRBJ1-6; 7 bases are shared with TRBD1. The sample consisted of PBMCs. The source of this sequence is a woman in her late teens or twenties in good health and CMV-seropositive. Here the CDR3 reads CASHGQVEDNSPLHF. Written as DNA, the CDR3 is TGTGCCAGCCACGGACAGGTAGAGGATAATTCACCCCTCCACTTT.